This T cell receptor (beta chain) was captured by sequencing in a study of cytomegalovirus exposure and HLA in healthy donors. About the study: Unique TCRs from HLA-typed donors, around 93 million of them, were held in an early data release. Study findings and constraints: The authors listed 180 or so TCR beta chains as cytomegalovirus-associated. HLA allele associations emerged for roughly 17,000 TCR beta sequences in a later analysis, at 0.05 false discovery rate.

Points on this clone: Its antigen is as yet unknown.

This PCR relied on a set of 60 Vbeta primers and 13 Jbeta primers. Sequencing used immunoSEQ multiplex PCR; TCRdb keeps in-frame clones, though not all of them. The data hold roughly 70,000 clones, with 65% to 70% observed a single time. Germline V CDR1 and CDR2: SGHRS, YFSETQ. The ends lost 2 bases at V and 1 base at J; junction bases unmatched: 4. The CDR3 is made up of 15 amino acids. The material sequenced was PBMCs. The chain combines TRBV5-1 with TRBJ2-7; 9 bases map to TRBD2. The TCR comes from a male donor in good health and CMV-seropositive. CDR3 bases: TGCGCCAGCAGCTTTTTAGCGGGGGAGTCCTACGAGCAGTACTTC. It specifies CASSFLAGESYEQYF. The whole variable domain, filled in from reference TRBV5-1 and TRBJ2-7, reads KAGVTQTPRYLIKTRGQQVTLSCSPISGHRSVSWYQQTPGQGLQFLFEYFSETQRNKGNFPGRFSGRQFSNSRSEMNVSTLELGDSALYLCASSFLAGESYEQYFGPGTRLTVT.